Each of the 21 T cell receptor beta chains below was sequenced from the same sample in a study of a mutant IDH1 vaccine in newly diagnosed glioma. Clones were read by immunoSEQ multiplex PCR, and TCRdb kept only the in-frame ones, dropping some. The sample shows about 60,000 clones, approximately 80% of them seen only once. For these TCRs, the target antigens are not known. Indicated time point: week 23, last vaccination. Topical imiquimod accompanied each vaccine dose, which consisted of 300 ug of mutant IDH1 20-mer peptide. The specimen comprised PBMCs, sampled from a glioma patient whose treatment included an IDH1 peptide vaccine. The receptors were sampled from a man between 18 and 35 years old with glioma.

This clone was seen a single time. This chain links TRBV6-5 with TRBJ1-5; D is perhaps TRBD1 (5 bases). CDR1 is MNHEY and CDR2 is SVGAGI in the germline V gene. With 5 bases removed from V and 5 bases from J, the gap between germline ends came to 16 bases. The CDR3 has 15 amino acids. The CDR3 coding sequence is TGTGCCAGCAGTCCGACAGCGGCCCGACATCAGCCCCAGCATTTT. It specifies CASSPTAARHQPQHF.

The CDR3: CSVEDIRDGTYSYNEQFF. The CDR3, as DNA: TGCAGCGTTGAAGATATTCGGGACGGAACATACTCCTACAATGAGCAGTTCTTC. The chain is built from TRBV29-1 and TRBJ2-1, with D tentatively TRBD1 or TRBD2 (5 bases each). The CDR3 runs 18 residues. Looked up from germline, CDR1 is SQVTM and CDR2 is ANQGSEA. V dropped 0 bases and J dropped 0 bases, with 18 bases sitting between them.

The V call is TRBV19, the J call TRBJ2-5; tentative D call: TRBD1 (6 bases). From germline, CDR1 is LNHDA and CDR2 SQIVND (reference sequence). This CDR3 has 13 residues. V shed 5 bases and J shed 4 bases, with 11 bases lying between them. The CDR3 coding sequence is TGTGCCAGTAGTCAGACAGGATTAGAGACCCAGTACTTC. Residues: CASSQTGLETQYF.

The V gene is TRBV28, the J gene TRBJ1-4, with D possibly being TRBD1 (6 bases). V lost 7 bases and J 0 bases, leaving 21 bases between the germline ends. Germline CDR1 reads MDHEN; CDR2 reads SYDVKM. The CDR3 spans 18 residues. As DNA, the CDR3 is TGTGCCAGCAACTTACGGGGGGCAAAGGCGGCAACTAATGAAAAACTGTTTTTT. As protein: CASNLRGAKAATNEKLFF.

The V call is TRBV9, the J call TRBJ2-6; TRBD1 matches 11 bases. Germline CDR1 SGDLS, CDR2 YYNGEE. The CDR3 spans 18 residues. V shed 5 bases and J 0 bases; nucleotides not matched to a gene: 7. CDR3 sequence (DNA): TGTGCCAGCAGAGGGGACAGGGGGTTAGTCTCTGGGGCCAACGTCCTGACTTTC. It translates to CASRGDRGLVSGANVLTF. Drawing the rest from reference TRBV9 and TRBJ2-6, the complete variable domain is DSGVTQTPKHLITATGQRVTLRCSPRSGDLSVYWYQQSLDQGLQFLIQYYNGEERAKGNILERFSAQQFPDLHSELNLSSLELGDSALYFCASRGDRGLVSGANVLTFGAGSRLTVL.

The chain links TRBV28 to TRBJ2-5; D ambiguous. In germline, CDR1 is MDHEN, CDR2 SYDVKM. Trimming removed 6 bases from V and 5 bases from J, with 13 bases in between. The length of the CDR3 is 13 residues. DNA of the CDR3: TGTGCCAGCAGCGCGCCCCCCGGGGAGACCCAGTACTTC. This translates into CASSAPPGETQYF.

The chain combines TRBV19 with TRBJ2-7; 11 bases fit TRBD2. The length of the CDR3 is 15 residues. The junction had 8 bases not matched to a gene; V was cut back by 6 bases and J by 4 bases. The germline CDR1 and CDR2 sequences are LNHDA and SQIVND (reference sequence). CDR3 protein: CASSYGLAGPYEQYF. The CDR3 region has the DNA TGTGCCAGTAGCTACGGACTAGCGGGCCCTTACGAGCAGTACTTC.

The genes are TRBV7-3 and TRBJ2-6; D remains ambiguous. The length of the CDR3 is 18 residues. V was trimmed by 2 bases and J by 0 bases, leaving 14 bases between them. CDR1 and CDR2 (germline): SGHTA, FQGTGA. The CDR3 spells CASSLLATAFSGANVLTF. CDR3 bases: TGTGCCAGCAGCTTACTTGCGACGGCATTCTCTGGGGCCAACGTCCTGACTTTC.

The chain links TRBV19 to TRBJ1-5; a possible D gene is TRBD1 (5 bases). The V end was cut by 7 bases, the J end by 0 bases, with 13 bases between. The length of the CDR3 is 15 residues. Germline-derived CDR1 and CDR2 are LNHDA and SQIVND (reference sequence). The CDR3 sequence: CASTSRDLSNQPQHF. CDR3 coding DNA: TGTGCCAGTACGTCTCGGGACCTTAGCAATCAGCCCCAGCATTTT. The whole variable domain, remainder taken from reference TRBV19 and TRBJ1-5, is DGGITQSPKYLFRKEGQNVTLSCEQNLNHDAMYWYRQDPGQGLRLIYYSQIVNDFQKGDIAEGYSVSREKKESFPLTVTSAQKNPTAFYLCASTSRDLSNQPQHFGDGTRLSIL.

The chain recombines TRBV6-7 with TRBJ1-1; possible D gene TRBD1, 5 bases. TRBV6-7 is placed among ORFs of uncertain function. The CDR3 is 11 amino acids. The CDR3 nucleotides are TGTGCGGAGGTCGGGGGCACTGAAGCTTTCTTT. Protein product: CAEVGGTEAFF.

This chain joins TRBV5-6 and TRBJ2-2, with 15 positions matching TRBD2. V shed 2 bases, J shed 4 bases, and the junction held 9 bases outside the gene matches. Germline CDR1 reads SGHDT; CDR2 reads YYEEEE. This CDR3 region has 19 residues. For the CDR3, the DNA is TGTGCCAGCAGCTTTCGGACTAGCGGGAGGGCCGGGGGCACCGGGGAGCTGTTTTTT. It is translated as CASSFRTSGRAGGTGELFF. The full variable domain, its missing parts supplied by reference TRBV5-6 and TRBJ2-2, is DAGVTQSPTHLIKTRGQQVTLRCSPKSGHDTVSWYQQALGQGPQFIFQYYEEEERQRGNFPDRFSGHQFPNYSSELNVNALLLGDSALYLCASSFRTSGRAGGTGELFFGEGSRLTVL.

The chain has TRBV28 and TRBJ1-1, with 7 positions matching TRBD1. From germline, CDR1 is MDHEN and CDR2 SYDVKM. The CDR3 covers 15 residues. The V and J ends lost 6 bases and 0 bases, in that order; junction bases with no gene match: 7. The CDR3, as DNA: TGTGCCAGCAGCCCGATGGGACAGCTGAACACTGAAGCTTTCTTT. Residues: CASSPMGQLNTEAFF.

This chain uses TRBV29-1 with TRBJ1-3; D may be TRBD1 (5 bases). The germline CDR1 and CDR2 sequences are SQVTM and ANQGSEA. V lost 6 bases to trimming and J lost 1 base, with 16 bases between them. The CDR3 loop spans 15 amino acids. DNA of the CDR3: TGCAGCGTGGCCGGGACGCTGACTTCTGGAAACACCATATATTTT. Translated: CSVAGTLTSGNTIYF. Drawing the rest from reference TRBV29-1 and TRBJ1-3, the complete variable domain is SAVISQKPSRDICQRGTSLTIQCQVDSQVTMMFWYRQQPGQSLTLIATANQGSEATYESGFVIDKFPISRPNLTFSTLTVSNMSPEDSSIYLCSVAGTLTSGNTIYFGEGSWLTVV.

CDR3 in amino acids: CASSWASRSTYEQYF. For the CDR3, the DNA is TGTGCCAGCAGTTGGGCTAGTCGGTCCACCTACGAGCAGTACTTC. The chain employs TRBV28 and TRBJ2-7, with unresolved D. Trimming stripped 4 bases from V and 2 bases from J, with 15 bases between. The CDR3 covers 15 residues. Germline CDR1 and CDR2: MDHEN and SYDVKM.

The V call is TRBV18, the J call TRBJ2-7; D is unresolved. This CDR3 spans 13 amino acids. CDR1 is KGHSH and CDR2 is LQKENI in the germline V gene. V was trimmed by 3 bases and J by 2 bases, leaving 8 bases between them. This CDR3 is CASSPLGPYEQYF. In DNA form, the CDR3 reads TGTGCCAGCTCACCCCTCGGCCCCTACGAGCAGTACTTC.

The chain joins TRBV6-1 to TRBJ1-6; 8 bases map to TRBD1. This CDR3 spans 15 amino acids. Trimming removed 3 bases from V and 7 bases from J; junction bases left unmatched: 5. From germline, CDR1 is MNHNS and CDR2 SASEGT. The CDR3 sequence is CASSESGGHNSPLHF. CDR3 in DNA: TGTGCCAGCAGTGAGTCAGGGGGCCACAATTCACCCCTCCACTTT.

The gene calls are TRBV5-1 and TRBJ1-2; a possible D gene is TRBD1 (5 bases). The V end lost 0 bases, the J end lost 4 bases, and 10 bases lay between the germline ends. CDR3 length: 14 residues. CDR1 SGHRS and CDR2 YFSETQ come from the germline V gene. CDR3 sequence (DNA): TGCGCCAGCAGCTTGGACTCCGGGGGCTATGGCTACACCTTC. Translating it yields CASSLDSGGYGYTF.

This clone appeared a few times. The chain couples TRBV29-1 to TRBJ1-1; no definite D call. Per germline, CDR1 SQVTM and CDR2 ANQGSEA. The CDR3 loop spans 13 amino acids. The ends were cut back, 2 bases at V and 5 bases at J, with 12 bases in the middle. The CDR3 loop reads CSVETLYGTEAFF. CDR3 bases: TGCAGCGTTGAAACCCTCTACGGAACTGAAGCTTTCTTT.

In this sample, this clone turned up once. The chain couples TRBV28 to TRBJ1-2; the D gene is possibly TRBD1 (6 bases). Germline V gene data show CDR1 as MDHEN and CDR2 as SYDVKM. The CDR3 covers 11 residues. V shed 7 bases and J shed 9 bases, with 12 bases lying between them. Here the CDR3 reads CASTYRERYTF. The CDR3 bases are TGTGCCAGCACCTACAGGGAGCGCTACACCTTC.

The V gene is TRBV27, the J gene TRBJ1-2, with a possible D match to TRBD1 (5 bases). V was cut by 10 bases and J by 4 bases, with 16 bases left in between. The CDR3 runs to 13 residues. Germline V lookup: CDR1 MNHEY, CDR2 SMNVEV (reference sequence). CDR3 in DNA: TGTGCCACCTGGGACGGGCCCATCTATGGCTACACCTTC. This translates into CATWDGPIYGYTF.

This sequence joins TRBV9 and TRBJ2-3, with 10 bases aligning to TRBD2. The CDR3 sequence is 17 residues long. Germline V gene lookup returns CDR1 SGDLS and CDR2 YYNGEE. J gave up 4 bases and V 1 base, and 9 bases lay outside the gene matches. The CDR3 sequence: CASSVRDSGGAADTQYF. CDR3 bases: TGTGCCAGCAGCGTACGAGACAGCGGGGGGGCGGCAGATACGCAGTATTTT.